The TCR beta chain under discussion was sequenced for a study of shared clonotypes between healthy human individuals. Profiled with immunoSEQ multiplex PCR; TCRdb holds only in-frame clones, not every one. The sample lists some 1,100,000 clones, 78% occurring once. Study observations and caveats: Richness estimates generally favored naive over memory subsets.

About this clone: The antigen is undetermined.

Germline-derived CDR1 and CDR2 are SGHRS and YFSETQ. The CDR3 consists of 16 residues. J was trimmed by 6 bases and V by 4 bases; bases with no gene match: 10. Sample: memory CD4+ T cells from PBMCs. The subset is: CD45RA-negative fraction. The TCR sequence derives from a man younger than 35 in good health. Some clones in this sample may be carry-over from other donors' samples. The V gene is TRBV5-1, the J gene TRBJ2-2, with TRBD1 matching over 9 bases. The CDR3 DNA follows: TGCGCCAGCAGCCCCAGGACAGGGGAGGGATCCGGGGAGCTGTTTTTT. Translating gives CASSPRTGEGSGELFF.